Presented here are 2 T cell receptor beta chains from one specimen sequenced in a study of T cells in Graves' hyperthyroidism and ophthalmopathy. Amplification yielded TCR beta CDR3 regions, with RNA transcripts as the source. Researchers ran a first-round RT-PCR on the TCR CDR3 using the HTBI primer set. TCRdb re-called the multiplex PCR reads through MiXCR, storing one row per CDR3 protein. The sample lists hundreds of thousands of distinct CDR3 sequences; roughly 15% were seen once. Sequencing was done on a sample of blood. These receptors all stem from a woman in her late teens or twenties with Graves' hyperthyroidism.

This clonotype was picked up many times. In nucleotides, the CDR3 is TGTGCCAGCTCACCAACCGGGACAGGGGGTTTCGATGAGCAGTTCTTC. Translating it yields CASSPTGTGGFDEQFF. The chain employs TRBV18 and TRBJ2-1; 11 bases are shared with TRBD1. This CDR3 contains 16 residues. Losses at the gene ends were 2 bases for V and 8 bases for J; bases not matched to a gene: 8. The germline V gene has CDR1 KGHSH and CDR2 LQKENI.

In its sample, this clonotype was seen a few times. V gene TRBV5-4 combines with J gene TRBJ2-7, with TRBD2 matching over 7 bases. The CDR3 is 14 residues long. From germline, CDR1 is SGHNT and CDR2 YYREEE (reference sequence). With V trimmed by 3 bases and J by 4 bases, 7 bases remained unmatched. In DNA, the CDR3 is TGTGCCAGCAGCTGGGACTATCGGAGTTACGAGCAGTACTTC. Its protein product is CASSWDYRSYEQYF.